This T cell receptor (beta chain) was documented in a study of beta chain features in type 1 diabetes. Study conclusions and caveats: All four CD4+ subsets from Type 1 diabetes patients carried moderately but significantly shorter TCRB CDR3s. Any role of HLA type in TCRB rearrangement remained unresolved here. More deletions and fewer insertions at VDJ junctions were found in patients with type 1 diabetes. Relative to healthy donors, patients appeared to have naive, central memory and Treg TCRB repertoires that were more similar.

There are a few counts of this clone. As yet, its antigen is unknown. The authors sorted CD4+ naive, central memory, regulatory and stem cell-like memory cells via CD45RO/CCR7/CD25/CD127/CD95/CD27. Expressed TCRB transcripts got sequenced, as all isolated RNA was reverse transcribed. Assay: immunoSEQ multiplex PCR; the TCRdb copy retains only in-frame clones and omits some. Among 50,000 or so clones listed, approximately 43% were seen once. Germline V gene sequence: CDR1 LNHNV, CDR2 YYDKDF (reference sequence). Trimming stripped 0 bases from V and 0 bases from J, with 27 bases between. The CDR3 is 22 residues long.

The rearrangement joins TRBV15 to TRBJ1-5, with D possibly being TRBD1 (5 bases). This sequence was found in a man younger than 45 with type 1 diabetes. Sequenced material: stem cell memory CD4+ T cells from blood. The chain's CDR3 is CATSRDGPRRGPHPYSNQPQHF. CDR3 nucleotide sequence: TGTGCCACCAGCAGAGATGGCCCAAGGAGGGGCCCTCATCCTTATAGCAATCAGCCCCAGCATTTT.